This T cell receptor beta chain was identified during a study of blood T cell repertoires in COVID-19. Trimming took 5 bases from V and 5 from J, leaving 19 bases between them. The CDR3 has 15 residues. Germline V lookup: CDR1 SGHRS, CDR2 YFSETQ. Clones were read by immunoSEQ multiplex PCR, and TCRdb kept only the in-frame ones, dropping some. The table has about 260,000 clones, 80% to 90% seen once. This sequence was found in a woman between 40 and 50 years old with acute or convalescent COVID-19. Material: peripheral blood. The chain recombines TRBV5-1 with TRBJ2-5, with D possibly matching TRBD2 (5 bases). Here the CDR3 reads CASSSVGRVQETQYF. The CDR3, as DNA: TGCGCCAGCAGTTCCGTCGGGCGGGTACAGGAGACCCAGTACTTC.